The rows below give T cell receptor beta chains drawn from one sample of a study of human T cells and chemical hapten exposure. TCRdb analysed the RACE reads with MiXCR anew, one entry per CDR3 protein. The sample lists approximately 350,000 distinct CDR3 sequences, about 6% occurring once. Here the sequenced sample was whole blood, taken in connection with sensitization to the hapten diphenylcyclopropenone (DPC). The receptors originated from a woman younger than 30 with alopecia areata. Some clones in this sample may be carry-over from other donors' samples. The CDR3 runs from the conserved cysteine through the conserved F or W. The D gene is left open where the match is weak.

J: TRBJ1-2; D: TRBD1; V: TRBV28; CDR3: CASSLYGLTGSYWGYTF
J: TRBJ2-3; D: .; V: TRBV7-2; CDR3: CASSRKAGPDTQYF
J: TRBJ1-2; D: .; V: TRBV11-2; CDR3: CASSLAGGPDYGYTF
J: TRBJ2-3; D: .; V: TRBV24-1; CDR3: CATRSAETDTQYF
J: TRBJ1-5; D: .; V: TRBV6-4; CDR3: CASSEGAGMQPQHF
J: TRBJ1-3; D: .; V: TRBV7-8; CDR3: CASSLARFVAGLGFSGNTIYF
J: TRBJ2-7; D: .; V: TRBV4-2; CDR3: CASSQDYSRRSSYEQYF
J: TRBJ1-5; D: .; V: TRBV12-3/TRBV12-4; CDR3: CASSTGSGQPQHF
J: TRBJ1-1; D: TRBD1; V: TRBV12-3/TRBV12-4; CDR3: CASSHRGVWHTEAFF
J: TRBJ1-6; D: TRBD1; V: TRBV27; CDR3: CASSIHRGIDSPLHF
J: TRBJ1-6; D: .; V: TRBV5-1; CDR3: CASSLDSRNSPLHF
J: TRBJ2-5; D: TRBD2; V: TRBV6-5; CDR3: CASSSAGLAGEETQYF
J: TRBJ2-7; D: .; V: TRBV7-9; CDR3: CASSLKPWADFYEQYF
J: TRBJ2-5; D: .; V: TRBV7-9; CDR3: CASSLNLGDLETQYF
J: TRBJ2-1; D: .; V: TRBV7-2; CDR3: CASSLGAPYNEQFF
J: TRBJ2-1; D: .; V: TRBV7-3; CDR3: CASSPRASHNEQFF
J: TRBJ2-3; D: .; V: TRBV20-1; CDR3: CSARGYGERDTQYF
J: TRBJ2-1; D: .; V: TRBV7-6; CDR3: CASSSSGLRNEQFF
J: TRBJ2-5; D: TRBD2; V: TRBV9; CDR3: CASTSGTSPTGTQYF
J: TRBJ1-2; D: .; V: TRBV7-2; CDR3: CASSLVGSSNYGYTF
J: TRBJ1-5; D: .; V: TRBV7-2; CDR3: CASSSHSSNQPQHF
J: TRBJ2-3; D: .; V: TRBV5-1; CDR3: CASSLSPGADTQYF
J: TRBJ1-4; D: TRBD1; V: TRBV7-2; CDR3: CASSLGSQGSEKLFF
J: TRBJ1-6; D: TRBD1; V: TRBV12-3/TRBV12-4; CDR3: CASSSRGPGRLGNSPLHF
J: TRBJ1-2; D: TRBD1; V: TRBV7-3; CDR3: CASSSRETGTVYGYTF
J: TRBJ1-1; D: .; V: TRBV7-2; CDR3: CASSLRGRNAEAFF
J: TRBJ2-1; D: .; V: TRBV24-1; CDR3: CATSFTGEDNEQFF
J: TRBJ2-5; D: TRBD1; V: TRBV5-1; CDR3: CASSPDRGRVTQYF
J: TRBJ1-3; D: .; V: TRBV10-3; CDR3: CAISGGLDSGNTIYF
J: TRBJ1-5; D: TRBD1; V: TRBV6-5; CDR3: CASRAGTAYYQPQHF
J: TRBJ2-3; D: .; V: TRBV6-2/TRBV6-3; CDR3: CASSPIGPSDTQYF
J: TRBJ2-7; D: TRBD1; V: TRBV4-2; CDR3: CASSPRDRSYEQYF
J: TRBJ2-4; D: .; V: TRBV6-2/TRBV6-3; CDR3: CASRGDSSRTIQYF
J: TRBJ1-4; D: TRBD1; V: TRBV4-3; CDR3: CASSQERTGSGNEKLFF
J: TRBJ2-7; D: .; V: TRBV28; CDR3: CASSLDRDSDF
J: TRBJ1-4; D: .; V: TRBV12-3/TRBV12-4; CDR3: CASSFLPEVEKLFF
J: TRBJ2-5; D: .; V: TRBV5-5; CDR3: CASTRGRGRETQYF
J: TRBJ2-7; D: TRBD2; V: TRBV3-1; CDR3: CASSPGVAGYYEQYF
J: TRBJ1-2; D: .; V: TRBV3-1; CDR3: CASSQGDNGYTF
J: TRBJ1-1; D: .; V: TRBV29-1; CDR3: CSSGLDTEAFF
J: TRBJ2-7; D: .; V: TRBV9; CDR3: CASSVAQEYSYEQYF